This TCR beta chain appears in the sequencing data of a study of blood T cell repertoires in COVID-19. The wider study: There were acute and convalescent COVID-19 samples, and they came from the United States, Italy and Spain. In each case, the material was cDNA or gDNA derived from T cells, B-cell-depleted T cells, or PBMCs.

Methods used by the authors: From reference gene primer amplification, estimates of nucleated cell counts were derived. Using immunoSEQ multiplex PCR, the repertoire was profiled, and TCRdb retains in-frame clones only, with some absent. V, J and clone size reflect that table, while D and trimming were determined from the DNA. The data contain about 220,000 clones, around 84% of them singletons. Source material: peripheral blood. The sequence came from a woman aged 60 to 75 who had recovered from COVID-19.

The CDR3 spells CASRALGTPDSGNTIYF. The CDR3 bases are TGTGCCAGCAGGGCTTTGGGCACCCCCGACTCTGGAAACACCATATATTTT. The chain couples TRBV6-4 to TRBJ1-3; D uncertain. V was pared by 6 bases and J by 0 bases, with 18 bases between. The CDR3 is 17 residues long. CDR1 and CDR2 from the germline V gene are MRHNA and SNTAGT.